Listed below are T cell receptor beta chains from one sample, sequenced in a study of CD8+ T cells in alopecia areata. Repertoires were generated with immunoSEQ multiplex PCR, while TCRdb's copy carries only in-frame clones and drops some. The data show roughly 150,000 clones, around half seen once. This material consisted of CD8+ T cells sorted from blood, taken at week 0. These receptors came from a human donor with alopecia areata. Each CDR3 is given with its conserved first and last residue.

>TRBJ2-3|TRBV13
CASGVEDTQYF
>TRBJ1-1|TRBV29-1
CSGVSLDRSNTEAFF
>TRBJ2-1|TRBV27
CATIDTSSYNEQFF
>TRBJ2-5|TRBV7-9
CASSSMGYQETQYF
>TRBJ2-1|TRBV5-1
CASSMDSGGNNEQFF
>TRBJ1-2|TRBV4-3
CASSQGQGSNYGYTF
>TRBJ2-1|TRBV27
CASSLGPRRSYNEQFF
>TRBJ2-7|TRBV30
CAWSVGSEQYF
>TRBJ2-2|TRBV27
CASSLSGAAGELFF
>TRBJ2-2|TRBV30
CAWSVSGELFF
>TRBJ1-4|TRBV4-3
CASSQEVGPTPSEKLFF
>TRBJ2-1|TRBV19
CASSISPAGANEQFF
>TRBJ1-1|TRBV30
CAWSVMADEAFF
>TRBJ1-2|TRBV29-1
CSVEGPDRAVRGYTF
>TRBJ2-7|TRBV5-1
CASSQVADSYEQYF